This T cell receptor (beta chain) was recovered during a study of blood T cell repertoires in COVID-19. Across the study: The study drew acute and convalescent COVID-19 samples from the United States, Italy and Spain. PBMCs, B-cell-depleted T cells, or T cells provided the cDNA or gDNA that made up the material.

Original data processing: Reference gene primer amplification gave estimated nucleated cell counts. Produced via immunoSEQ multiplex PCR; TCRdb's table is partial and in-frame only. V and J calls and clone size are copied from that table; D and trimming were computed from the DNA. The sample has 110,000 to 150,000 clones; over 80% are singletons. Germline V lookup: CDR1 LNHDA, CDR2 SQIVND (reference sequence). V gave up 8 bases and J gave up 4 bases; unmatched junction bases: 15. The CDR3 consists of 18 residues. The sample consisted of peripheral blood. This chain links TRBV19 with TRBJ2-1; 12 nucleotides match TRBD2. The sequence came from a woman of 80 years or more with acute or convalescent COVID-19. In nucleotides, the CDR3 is TGTGCCAGTGCCACTAGCGGGGGGCCAAAAAATAATTACAATGAGCAGTTCTTC. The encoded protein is CASATSGGPKNNYNEQFF. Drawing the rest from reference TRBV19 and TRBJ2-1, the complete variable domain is DGGITQSPKYLFRKEGQNVTLSCEQNLNHDAMYWYRQDPGQGLRLIYYSQIVNDFQKGDIAEGYSVSREKKESFPLTVTSAQKNPTAFYLCASATSGGPKNNYNEQFFGPGTRLTVL.